This passage covers 8 T cell receptor beta chains from one sample sequenced in a study of cytomegalovirus exposure and HLA in healthy donors. PCR amplification relied on 60 Vbeta primers (plus 13 Jbeta primers). The protocol was immunoSEQ multiplex PCR, while the TCRdb copy is restricted to in-frame clones and leaves out a portion. This table holds around 130,000 clones, around 74% found once. The sample taken for sequencing was PBMCs. The origin of the receptors is a man aged 30 to 45 in good health and CMV-seronegative.

This clone has only a few counts. The germline gene is not matched at one end of the junction; a read error may be the cause. This chain joins TRBV7-9 and TRBJ2-7; TRBD2 aligns across 8 bases. The CDR3 length is 15 residues. From germline, CDR1 is SEHNR and CDR2 FQNEAQ (reference sequence). CDR3 nucleotides: TGTTCCAGCAGCTCCGTAGCGGGAAGACTCTACGAGCAGTACTTC. Protein product: CSSSSVAGRLYEQYF.

The sample holds a few counts of this clone. The chain uses TRBV5-3 and TRBJ2-1, with D possibly TRBD1 on 6 matching bases. TRBV5-3 is sorted into the ORF group, with uncertain function. V gave up 2 bases and J gave up 5 bases, with 14 bases separating them. CDR3 length: 15 amino acids. CDR3 bases: TGTGCCAGAAGCTTACTGGGACAATTCCACAATGAGCAGTTCTTC. Amino acid sequence: CARSLLGQFHNEQFF.

The chain is built from TRBV4-3 and TRBJ1-1; TRBD1 matches at 7 bases. Germline CDR1 reads LGHNA; CDR2 reads YSLEER. Trimming cost V 4 bases and J 5 bases; bases outside gene matches: 7. This CDR3 contains 14 residues. CDR3 bases: TGCGCCAGCAGCCGCGACAGGGACGGAACTGAAGCTTTCTTT. It translates to CASSRDRDGTEAFF.

CDR3: CASSVNLVGTDTQYF. The CDR3 DNA sequence: TGTGCCAGCAGTGTAAACCTAGTGGGCACAGATACGCAGTATTTT. The chain combines TRBV2 with TRBJ2-3, with D unresolved. Germline V lookup: CDR1 SNHLY, CDR2 FYNNEI. The ends were cut back, 4 bases at V and 1 base at J, with 12 bases in the middle. The CDR3 is made up of 15 amino acids. Using reference TRBV2 and TRBJ2-3 for the parts outside the CDR3, the full variable domain is EPEVTQTPSHQVTQMGQEVILRCVPISNHLYFYWYRQILGQKVEFLVSFYNNEISEKSEIFDDQFSVERPDGSNFTLKIRSTKLEDSAMYFCASSVNLVGTDTQYFGPGTRLTVL.

This clone occurred a few times. CDR3 coding DNA: TGTGCCAGCGGGGGGAACGATGGGAATATGAACACTGAAGCTTTCTTT. This encodes CASGGNDGNMNTEAFF. J is TRBJ1-1 and V is TRBV18; possible D gene TRBD1, 5 bases. Germline CDR1 KGHSH, CDR2 LQKENI. CDR3 length equals 16 residues. With 8 bases removed from V and 0 bases from J, the gap between germline ends came to 19 bases.

The V and J genes are TRBV6-1 and TRBJ2-3, with a tentative D call TRBD1 (6 bases). The CDR3 covers 13 residues. The V and J ends lost 4 bases and 1 base respectively, with 6 bases between them. Looked up from germline, CDR1 is MNHNS and CDR2 is SASEGT. For the CDR3, the DNA is TGTGCCAGCAGTGGACAGGGCACAGATACGCAGTATTTT. Translation gives CASSGQGTDTQYF.

The chain combines TRBV6-5 with TRBJ1-2; possible D gene TRBD1, 5 bases. The CDR3 runs to 11 residues. V lost 8 bases and J lost 4, with 8 bases in between. Germline-derived CDR1 and CDR2 are MNHEY and SVGAGI. This chain's CDR3 is CASLGGYGYTF. The CDR3 nucleotides are TGTGCCAGCCTCGGGGGCTATGGCTACACCTTC.

The CDR3 bases are TGCGCCAGCAGTCAACCGCGCTTACGGGACAGCACCTGCGATGGAAACACCATATATTTT. This translates into CASSQPRLRDSTCDGNTIYF. The V gene is TRBV23-1, the J gene TRBJ1-3, with 7 bases that match TRBD1. TRBV23-1 is reported as an ORF; its role is uncertain. The CDR3 loop spans 20 amino acids. After removal of 2 bases from V and 3 bases from J, the junction contained 19 bases not matched to a gene.